This TCR beta chain was sequenced in a study of cytomegalovirus exposure and HLA in healthy donors. Study results and limitations: An analysis that came later showed most CMV-associated TCR beta chains appearing HLA-restricted. Testing in vitro showed a few CMV-associated chains specific for CMV antigens.

It was with 60 Vbeta and 13 Jbeta primers that the PCR ran. Sequencing was performed with immunoSEQ multiplex PCR; in TCRdb, only in-frame clones are kept and a portion is missing. The data show 150,000 or so clones, 73% seen once. A note on this clone: Its antigen remains unidentified.

The junction had 19 bases not matched to a gene; V was cut back by 1 base and J by 11 bases. This CDR3 has 17 amino acids. The germline gives CDR1 SGHRS, CDR2 YFSETQ. The clonotype comes from a woman aged 18-35 years in good health and CMV-seronegative. The chain joins TRBV5-1 to TRBJ1-1; 8 nucleotides match TRBD1. Sequencing used PBMCs. DNA for the CDR3: TGCGCCAGCAGCTTGAGGAAGGCGTGGCAGGGGGCCTACCGCGCTTTCTTT. Translation gives CASSLRKAWQGAYRAFF.